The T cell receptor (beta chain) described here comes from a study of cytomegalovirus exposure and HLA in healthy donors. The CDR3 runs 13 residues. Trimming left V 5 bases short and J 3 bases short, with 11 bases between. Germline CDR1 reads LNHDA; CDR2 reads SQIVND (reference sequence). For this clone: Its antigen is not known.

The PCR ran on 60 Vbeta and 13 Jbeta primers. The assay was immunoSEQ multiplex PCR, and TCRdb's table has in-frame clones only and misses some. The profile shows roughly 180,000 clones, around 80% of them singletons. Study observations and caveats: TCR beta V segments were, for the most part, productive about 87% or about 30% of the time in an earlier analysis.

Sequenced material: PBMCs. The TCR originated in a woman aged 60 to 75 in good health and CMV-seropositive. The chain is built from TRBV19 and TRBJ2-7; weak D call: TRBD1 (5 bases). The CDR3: CASSYRLSYEQYF. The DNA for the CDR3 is TGTGCCAGTAGTTACAGGCTTAGCTACGAGCAGTACTTC.